Sequencing of this T cell receptor beta chain was carried out in a study of Ad26.COV2.S vaccination and SARS-CoV-2 variants. Only in-frame clones appear in the TCRdb table, and some are missing; sequencing was by immunoSEQ multiplex PCR. The data contain more than 300,000 clones, 86% of them seen just once; the ten biggest clones take up over 8.5%. Germline lookup yields CDR1 SGHTA and CDR2 FQGNSA. This CDR3 is built from 13 residues. The germline V and J ends were trimmed by 5 bases and 4 bases, with 10 bases remaining between them. The treatment was: around 19 received Ad26.COV2.S at low or high dose, single or two shots; roughly five received placebo; per-sample allocation not given. Sampling happened 63 days after the first vaccine or placebo injection.

The material was peripheral blood, obtained in a trial of Ad26.COV2.S vaccine versus placebo. The genes are TRBV7-2 and TRBJ2-3, with no clear D. The sequence was obtained from a person between 18 and 65 years old who received the Ad26.COV2.S COVID-19 vaccine or a placebo. The CDR3 loop reads CASSPSAADTQYF. The CDR3 DNA is TGTGCCAGCAGCCCCTCGGCAGCAGATACGCAGTATTTT.